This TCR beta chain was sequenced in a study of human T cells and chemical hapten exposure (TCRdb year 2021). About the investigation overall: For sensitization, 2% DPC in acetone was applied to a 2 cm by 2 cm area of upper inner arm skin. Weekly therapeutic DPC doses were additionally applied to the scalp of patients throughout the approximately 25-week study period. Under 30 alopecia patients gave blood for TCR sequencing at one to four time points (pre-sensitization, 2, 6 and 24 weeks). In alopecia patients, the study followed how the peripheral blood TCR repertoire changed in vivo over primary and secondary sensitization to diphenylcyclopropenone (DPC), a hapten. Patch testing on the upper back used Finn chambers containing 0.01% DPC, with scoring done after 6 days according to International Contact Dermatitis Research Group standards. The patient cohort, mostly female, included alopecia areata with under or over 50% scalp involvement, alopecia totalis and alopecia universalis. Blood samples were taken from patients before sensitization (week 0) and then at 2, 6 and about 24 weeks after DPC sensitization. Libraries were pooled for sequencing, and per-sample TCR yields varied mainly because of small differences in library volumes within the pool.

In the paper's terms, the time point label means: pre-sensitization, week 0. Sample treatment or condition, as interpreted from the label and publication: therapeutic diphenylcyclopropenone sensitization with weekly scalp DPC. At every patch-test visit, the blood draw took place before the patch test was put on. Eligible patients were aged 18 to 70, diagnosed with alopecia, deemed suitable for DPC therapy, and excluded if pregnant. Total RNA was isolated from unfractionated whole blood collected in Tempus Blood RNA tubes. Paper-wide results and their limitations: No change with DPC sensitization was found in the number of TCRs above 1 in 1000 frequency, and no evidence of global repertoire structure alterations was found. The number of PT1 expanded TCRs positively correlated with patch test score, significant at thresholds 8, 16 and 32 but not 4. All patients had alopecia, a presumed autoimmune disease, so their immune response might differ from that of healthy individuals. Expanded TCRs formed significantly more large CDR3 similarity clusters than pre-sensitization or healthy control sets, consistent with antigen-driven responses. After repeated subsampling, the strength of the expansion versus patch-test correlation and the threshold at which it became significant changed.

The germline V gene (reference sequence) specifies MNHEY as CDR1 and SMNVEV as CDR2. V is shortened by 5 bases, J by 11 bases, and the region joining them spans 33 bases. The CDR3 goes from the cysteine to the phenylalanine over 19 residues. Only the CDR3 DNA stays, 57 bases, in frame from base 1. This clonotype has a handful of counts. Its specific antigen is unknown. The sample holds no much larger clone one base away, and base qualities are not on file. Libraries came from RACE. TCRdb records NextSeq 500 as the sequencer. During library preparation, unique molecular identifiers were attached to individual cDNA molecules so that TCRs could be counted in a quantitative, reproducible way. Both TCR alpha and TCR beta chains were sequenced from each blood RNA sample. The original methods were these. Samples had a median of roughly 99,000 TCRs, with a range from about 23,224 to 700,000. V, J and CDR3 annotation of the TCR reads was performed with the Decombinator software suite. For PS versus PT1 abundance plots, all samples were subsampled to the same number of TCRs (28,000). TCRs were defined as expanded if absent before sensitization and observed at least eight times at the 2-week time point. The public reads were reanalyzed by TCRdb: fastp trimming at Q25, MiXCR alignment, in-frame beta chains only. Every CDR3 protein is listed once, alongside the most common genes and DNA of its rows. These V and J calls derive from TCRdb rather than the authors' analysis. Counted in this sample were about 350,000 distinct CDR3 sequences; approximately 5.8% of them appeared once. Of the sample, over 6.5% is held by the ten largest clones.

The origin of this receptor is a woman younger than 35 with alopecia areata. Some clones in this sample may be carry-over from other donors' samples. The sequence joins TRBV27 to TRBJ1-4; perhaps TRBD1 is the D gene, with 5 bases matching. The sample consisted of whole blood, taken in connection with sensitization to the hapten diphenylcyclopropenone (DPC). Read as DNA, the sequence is TGTGCCAGCAGTCCTTTTCCCGGGGGAGGCAGCCTATCCTCCATTAAACTGTTTTTT. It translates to CASSPFPGGGSLSSIKLFF.